This TCR beta chain was observed in a study of T cell repertoires in cytomegalovirus infection. About this clonotype: Antigen: not known.

The length of the CDR3 is 14 residues. V was shortened by 8 bases and J by 0 bases, with 11 bases between the two germline ends. Each CDR3 protein gets one entry after TCRdb re-called the reads with MiXCR. This table holds a few hundred thousand distinct CDR3 sequences, 18% found once. The study's findings and limits: The ex vivo response was dominated by HLA-C-restricted CMV-specific TCR beta clonotypes.

The receptor comes from a human donor in good health (CMV status not recorded). Some clones in this sample may be carry-over from other donors' samples. The chain recombines TRBV12-3 or TRBV12-4 with TRBJ2-1; no firm D call. Input material: PBMCs. The CDR3 bases are TGTGCCAGCCGCATAAACCTCTCCTACAATGAGCAGTTCTTC. Its translation is CASRINLSYNEQFF.